Sequencing of this TCR beta chain was carried out in a study of early T cells in non-severe SARS-CoV-2 infection. The CDR3 spans 15 residues. The germline gives CDR1 MNHNY, CDR2 SVGAGI (reference sequence). V lost 2 bases and J lost 4, with 14 bases in between. Unique molecular identifiers were attached to individual cDNA molecules. MiXCR, applied by TCRdb to the 5' RACE reads, yields one record per CDR3 protein. The table records roughly 100,000 distinct CDR3 sequences, approximately 14% of them present only once. This TCR derives from an adult who was a healthcare worker with PCR-confirmed SARS-CoV-2 infection or an uninfected control (not recorded which). Specimen: whole blood. The rearrangement uses TRBV6-6 and TRBJ1-2; D is unclear. The DNA of the CDR3 is TGTGCCAGCAGTTACGGCTCGGAACCGTTCTATGGCTACACCTTC. This encodes CASSYGSEPFYGYTF.